The source of this T cell receptor (beta chain) is a study of shared clonotypes between healthy human individuals. Study-wide background: For every donor, three CD4 naive, three CD4 memory, two CD8 naive and one CD8 memory plates were used.

V lost 2 bases, J lost 9 bases, and 11 bases lay in between. The germline CDR1 and CDR2 sequences are SGHTA and FQGNSA. This CDR3 contains 13 residues. Division of CD4+ cells produced a CD45RA+ naive subset and a CD45RA-negative memory subset. Profiling relied on immunoSEQ multiplex PCR, and the TCRdb table lists in-frame clones only, not all of them. Of 2 million to 2.5 million clones listed, approximately 95% are singletons. J is TRBJ2-1 and V is TRBV7-2, with D possibly matching TRBD2 (6 bases). The TCR comes from a man younger than 35 in good health. Sequenced: naive CD4+ T cells sorted from blood. The sample's subset: CD45RA+ positively selected. DNA of the CDR3: TGTGCCAGCAGCTTAACGGAGGGCGGTGAGCAGTTCTTC. It translates to CASSLTEGGEQFF. The full variable domain, its missing parts supplied by reference TRBV7-2 and TRBJ2-1, is GAGVSQSPSNKVTEKGKDVELRCDPISGHTALYWYRQSLGQGLEFLIYFQGNSAPDKSGLPSDRFSAERTGGSVSTLTIQRTQQEDSAVYLCASSLTEGGEQFFGPGTRLTVL.